The text below deals with one T cell receptor beta chain. This sample stems from a study of control samples from healthy donors and cancer patients. Germline V gene data show CDR1 as LGHNT and CDR2 as FRNRAP. The V gene end was trimmed by 4 bases and the J gene end by 4 bases; junction bases not matched to a gene: 8. This CDR3 spans 15 amino acids. Clones were read by immunoSEQ multiplex PCR, and TCRdb kept only the in-frame ones, dropping some. The sample shows around 94,000 clones, roughly 86% of them seen only once. The V and J genes are TRBV12-5 and TRBJ2-3; 7 bases line up with TRBD1. The TCR sequence derives from a woman aged 50 to 60 in good health. Sequencing used blood. The CDR3 sequence: CASGSYRGLADTQYF. In DNA form, the CDR3 reads TGTGCTAGTGGTTCCTACAGGGGCCTTGCAGATACGCAGTATTTT.